These T cell receptor beta chains were read from a single sample in a study of early T cells in non-severe SARS-CoV-2 infection. MiXCR, applied by TCRdb to the 5' RACE reads, yields one record per CDR3 protein. The table shows tens of thousands of distinct CDR3 sequences, with about 4.5% occurring only once. Sample: whole blood, taken at baseline. The source is an adult who was a healthcare worker with PCR-confirmed SARS-CoV-2 infection or an uninfected control (not recorded which). Each CDR3 is given with its conserved first and last residue. Each record gives: V gene, D gene, J gene, clone size, CDR3 protein, CDR3 DNA. A D gene is named only where the DNA matches it firmly. Some rows mark clone size as missing; the rest say once, few, many or name a class of expanded clone.

V: TRBV7-2; D: -; J: TRBJ2-5; size: many; CDR3: CASSPYQETQYF; DNA: TGTGCCAGCAGCCCGTACCAAGAGACCCAGTACTTC
V: TRBV5-5; D: TRBD2; J: TRBJ2-5; size: many; CDR3: CASSDGTSVRETQYF; DNA: TGTGCCAGCAGCGACGGGACTAGCGTAAGGGAGACCCAGTACTTC
V: TRBV7-8; D: TRBD2; J: TRBJ2-1; size: many; CDR3: CASSLPVPGLAGGVSYNEQFF; DNA: TGTGCCAGCAGCTTACCAGTTCCGGGACTAGCGGGAGGAGTCTCCTACAATGAGCAGTTCTTC
V: TRBV21-1; D: -; J: TRBJ2-1; size: many; CDR3: CASLRDRGGNEQFF; DNA: TGTGCCAGCCTTCGGGACAGGGGAGGGAATGAGCAGTTCTTC
V: TRBV29-1; D: -; J: TRBJ2-1; size: -; CDR3: CSVASSERGEQFF; DNA: TGCAGCGTTGCCTCGTCTGAGAGGGGTGAGCAGTTCTTC
V: TRBV4-3; D: -; J: TRBJ2-1; size: many; CDR3: CASSQEGRTGDEQFF; DNA: TGCGCCAGCAGCCAAGAGGGGAGGACGGGGGATGAGCAGTTCTTC
V: TRBV7-9; D: TRBD1; J: TRBJ2-4; size: many; CDR3: CASSPDRVAKNIQYF; DNA: TGTGCCAGCAGCCCGGACAGGGTAGCCAAAAACATTCAGTACTTC
V: TRBV10-3; D: -; J: TRBJ2-7; size: many; CDR3: CAIRDVPYEQYF; DNA: TGTGCCATCAGGGACGTTCCCTACGAGCAGTACTTC
V: TRBV5-6; D: TRBD2; J: TRBJ2-1; size: -; CDR3: CASSLPGTSGNEQFF; DNA: TGTGCCAGCAGCTTACCCGGGACTAGCGGGAATGAGCAGTTCTTC
V: TRBV6-2/TRBV6-3; D: -; J: TRBJ1-5; size: many; CDR3: CASSYRQGNQPQHF; DNA: TGTGCCAGCAGTTACAGGCAGGGCAATCAGCCCCAGCATTTT
V: TRBV18; D: -; J: TRBJ2-7; size: many; CDR3: CASSPERTYEQYF; DNA: TGTGCCAGCTCACCGGAGAGAACCTACGAGCAGTACTTC
V: TRBV7-6; D: TRBD2; J: TRBJ2-1; size: many; CDR3: CASSLMRGDPYNEQFF; DNA: TGTGCCAGCAGCTTAATGCGGGGGGATCCCTACAATGAGCAGTTCTTC
V: TRBV6-6; D: -; J: TRBJ2-5; size: many; CDR3: CASHVGGPQETQYF; DNA: TGTGCCAGCCACGTCGGGGGGCCCCAAGAGACCCAGTACTTC
V: TRBV10-3; D: -; J: TRBJ2-6; size: many; CDR3: CAIRTRVSSGANVLTF; DNA: TGTGCCATCAGGACAAGGGTCTCCTCTGGGGCCAACGTCCTGACTTTC
V: TRBV15; D: -; J: TRBJ2-2; size: few; CDR3: CATPLTRTGELFF; DNA: TGTGCCACTCCACTGACCAGAACGGGGGAGCTGTTTTTT
V: TRBV2; D: TRBD1; J: TRBJ1-2; size: -; CDR3: CASSVTGADGYTF; DNA: TGTGCCAGCAGTGTAACAGGGGCTGATGGCTACACCTTC
V: TRBV12-3/TRBV12-4; D: TRBD1; J: TRBJ2-3; size: -; CDR3: CASSQLRTGGIATQYF; DNA: TGTGCCAGCAGTCAACTCCGGACAGGGGGTATAGCTACGCAGTATTTT
V: TRBV5-1; D: TRBD2; J: TRBJ2-3; size: many; CDR3: CASSLSGGLGDTQYF; DNA: TGCGCCAGCAGCTTGAGCGGGGGGCTTGGAGATACGCAGTATTTT
V: TRBV5-1; D: TRBD2; J: TRBJ2-7; size: few; CDR3: CASSPGLVIYEQYF; DNA: TGCGCCAGCAGCCCGGGACTAGTGATATACGAGCAGTACTTC
V: TRBV28; D: -; J: TRBJ1-2; size: -; CDR3: CASSLRFYGYTF; DNA: TGTGCCAGCAGTTTAAGATTCTATGGCTACACCTTC
V: TRBV19; D: -; J: TRBJ1-4; size: many; CDR3: CASSIAVRREKLFF; DNA: TGTGCCAGTAGTATCGCAGTGAGAAGGGAAAAACTGTTTTTT
V: TRBV7-3; D: TRBD2; J: TRBJ2-5; size: many; CDR3: CASSWGTGLAETQYF; DNA: TGTGCCAGCAGCTGGGGAACCGGACTAGCGGAGACCCAGTACTTC
V: TRBV6-2/TRBV6-3; D: -; J: TRBJ2-7; size: few; CDR3: CASSYGGSGYEQYF; DNA: TGTGCCAGCAGTTACGGAGGCAGCGGATACGAGCAGTACTTC
V: TRBV12-3/TRBV12-4; D: -; J: TRBJ2-1; size: many; CDR3: CASSFIEEQFF; DNA: TGTGCCAGCAGCTTCATCGAGGAGCAGTTCTTC
V: TRBV6-5; D: -; J: TRBJ2-7; size: many; CDR3: CASGGRTTYEQYF; DNA: TGTGCCAGCGGCGGCCGGACCACCTACGAGCAGTACTTC
V: TRBV7-2; D: TRBD1; J: TRBJ2-5; size: many; CDR3: CASSPGQGIRGPQYF; DNA: TGTGCCAGCAGCCCAGGACAGGGGATCAGAGGTCCCCAGTACTTC
V: TRBV14; D: -; J: TRBJ2-1; size: many; CDR3: CASSQVFADNEQFF; DNA: TGTGCCAGCAGCCAAGTTTTCGCGGACAATGAGCAGTTCTTC
V: TRBV12-3/TRBV12-4; D: TRBD1; J: TRBJ2-1; size: few; CDR3: CASSSADRANEQFF; DNA: TGTGCCAGCAGTTCTGCGGACAGGGCCAATGAGCAGTTCTTC
V: TRBV18; D: -; J: TRBJ2-1; size: few; CDR3: CASSPEQGSYNEQFF; DNA: TGTGCCAGCTCACCAGAACAGGGCAGCTACAATGAGCAGTTCTTC
V: TRBV29-1; D: TRBD2; J: TRBJ2-7; size: many; CDR3: CSVDRGTSGGGVQYF; DNA: TGCAGCGTTGATCGGGGGACTAGCGGTGGAGGTGTGCAGTACTTC
V: TRBV29-1; D: TRBD1; J: TRBJ1-2; size: many; CDR3: CSVYDPGTGVNGYTF; DNA: TGCAGCGTTTACGATCCCGGGACAGGGGTGAATGGCTACACCTTC
V: TRBV7-9; D: TRBD1; J: TRBJ1-6; size: few; CDR3: CASSLVGQGRSPLHF; DNA: TGTGCCAGCAGCTTAGTGGGACAGGGACGTTCACCCCTCCACTTT
V: TRBV12-3/TRBV12-4; D: TRBD1; J: TRBJ1-1; size: many; CDR3: CASSFEIGTGPPEAFF; DNA: TGTGCCAGCAGTTTCGAAATCGGGACAGGGCCACCTGAAGCTTTCTTT
V: TRBV9; D: -; J: TRBJ2-1; size: many; CDR3: CASSPLPGKDEQFF; DNA: TGTGCCAGCAGCCCACTCCCGGGAAAAGATGAGCAGTTCTTC
V: TRBV19; D: -; J: TRBJ1-5; size: many; CDR3: CASRLGGLDFQPQHF; DNA: TGTGCCAGTAGGCTCGGCGGACTAGATTTCCAGCCCCAGCATTTT
V: TRBV7-2; D: -; J: TRBJ1-4; size: many; CDR3: CASSLVSREKLFF; DNA: TGTGCCAGCAGCTTAGTGTCTCGTGAAAAACTGTTTTTT
V: TRBV7-9; D: TRBD2; J: TRBJ2-1; size: many; CDR3: CASSYRLAGGSSSYNEQFF; DNA: TGTGCCAGCAGCTATCGACTAGCGGGGGGAAGCAGCTCCTACAATGAGCAGTTCTTC
V: TRBV6-2/TRBV6-3; D: TRBD1; J: TRBJ1-2; size: many; CDR3: CASSASGTGVSYTF; DNA: TGTGCCAGCAGTGCGTCCGGGACAGGGGTGAGCTACACCTTC
V: TRBV6-2/TRBV6-3; D: TRBD2; J: TRBJ2-3; size: -; CDR3: CATTGSGRKKGSTDTQYF; DNA: TGTGCCACCACCGGGAGCGGGAGGAAAAAAGGGAGTACAGATACGCAGTATTTT